This T cell receptor (beta chain) originates from a study of blood T cells in healthy people across ages. Study-level background: Per two T cells, template switching captured roughly one barcoded beta molecule. Whole-study results and caveats: Unsorted PBMCs ruled out conclusive naive versus antigen-experienced comparison.

The authors drew 8 to 10 milliliters of peripheral blood from each donor. Combining a sample-barcoded 5' primer with a J-beta primer mix, a second PCR ran for roughly 7 to 12 cycles. TCRdb used MiXCR to reprocess the 5' RACE reads, holding one entry per CDR3 protein. The sample shows around 2 million distinct CDR3 sequences, roughly 43% of them seen only once. With regard to this clonotype: The antigen remains unidentified.

The clonotype comes from a human donor in good health. The specimen was blood.

Here the CDR3 reads CASSLVKARDTQYF. The CDR3, as DNA: TGTGCCAGCAGCTTAGTTAAGGCGCGGGATACGCAGTATTTT. V and J are TRBV7-2 and TRBJ2-3; no firm D call. V lost 1 base, J lost 6 bases, and 11 bases lay in between. Germline V gene data show CDR1 as SGHTA and CDR2 as FQGNSA. This CDR3 has 14 amino acids. The full variable domain, rest sourced from reference TRBV7-2 and TRBJ2-3, is GAGVSQSPSNKVTEKGKDVELRCDPISGHTALYWYRQSLGQGLEFLIYFQGNSAPDKSGLPSDRFSAERTGGSVSTLTIQRTQQEDSAVYLCASSLVKARDTQYFGPGTRLTVL.